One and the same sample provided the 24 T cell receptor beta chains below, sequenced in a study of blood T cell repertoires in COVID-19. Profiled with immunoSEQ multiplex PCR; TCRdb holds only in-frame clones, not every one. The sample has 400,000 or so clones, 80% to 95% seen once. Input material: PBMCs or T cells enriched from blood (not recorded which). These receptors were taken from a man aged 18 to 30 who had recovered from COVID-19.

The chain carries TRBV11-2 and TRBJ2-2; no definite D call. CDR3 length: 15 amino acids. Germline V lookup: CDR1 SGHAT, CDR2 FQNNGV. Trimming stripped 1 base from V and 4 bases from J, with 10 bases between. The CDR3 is CASSLVEDLTGELFF. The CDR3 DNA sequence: TGTGCCAGCAGCTTAGTTGAGGATCTCACCGGGGAGCTGTTTTTT.

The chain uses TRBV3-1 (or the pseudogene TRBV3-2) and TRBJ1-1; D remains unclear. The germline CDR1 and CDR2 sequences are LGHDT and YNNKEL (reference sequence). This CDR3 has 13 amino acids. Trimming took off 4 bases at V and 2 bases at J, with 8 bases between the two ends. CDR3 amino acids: CASSRTSNTEAFF. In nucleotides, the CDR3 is TGTGCCAGCAGCCGTACTTCAAACACTGAAGCTTTCTTT.

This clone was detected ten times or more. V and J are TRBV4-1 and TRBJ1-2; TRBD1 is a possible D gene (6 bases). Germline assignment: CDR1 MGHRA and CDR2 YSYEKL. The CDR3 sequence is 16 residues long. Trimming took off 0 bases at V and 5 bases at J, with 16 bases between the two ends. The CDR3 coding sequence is TGCGCCAGCAGCCAAGAGGCGGGGGGCGTCGATTATGGCTACACCTTC. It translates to CASSQEAGGVDYGYTF.

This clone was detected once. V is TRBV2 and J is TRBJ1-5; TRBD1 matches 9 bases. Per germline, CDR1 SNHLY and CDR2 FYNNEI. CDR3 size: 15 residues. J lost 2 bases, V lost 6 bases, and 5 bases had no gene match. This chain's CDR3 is CASSNRGLGNQPQHF. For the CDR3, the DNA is TGTGCCAGCAGCAACAGGGGGCTGGGCAATCAGCCCCAGCATTTT.

CDR3 sequence: CASSLKEQGHTEAFF. For the CDR3, the DNA is TGCGCCAGCAGCTTGAAAGAACAGGGTCACACTGAAGCTTTCTTT. V is TRBV5-1 and J is TRBJ1-1, with a possible D match to TRBD1 (6 bases). Germline-derived CDR1 and CDR2 are SGHRS and YFSETQ. The CDR3 covers 15 residues. V lost 1 base, J lost 3 bases, and 13 bases lay in between.

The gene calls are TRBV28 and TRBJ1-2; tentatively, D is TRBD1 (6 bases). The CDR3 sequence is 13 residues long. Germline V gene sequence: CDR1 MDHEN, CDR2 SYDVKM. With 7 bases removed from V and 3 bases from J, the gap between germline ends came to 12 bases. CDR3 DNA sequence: TGTGCCAGCATTAATTCAGGGGACTATGGCTACACCTTC. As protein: CASINSGDYGYTF.

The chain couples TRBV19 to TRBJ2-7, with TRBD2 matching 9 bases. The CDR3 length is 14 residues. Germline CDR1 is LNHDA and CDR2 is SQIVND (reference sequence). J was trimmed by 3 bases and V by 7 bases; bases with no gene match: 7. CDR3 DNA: TGTGCCAGTACTGGGGGTAGCGGGGGCTACGAGCAGTACTTC. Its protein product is CASTGGSGGYEQYF.

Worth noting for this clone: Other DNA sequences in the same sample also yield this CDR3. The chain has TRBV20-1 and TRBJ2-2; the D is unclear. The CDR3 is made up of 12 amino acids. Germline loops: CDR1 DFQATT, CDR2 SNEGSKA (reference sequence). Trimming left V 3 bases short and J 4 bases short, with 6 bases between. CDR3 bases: TGCAGTGCTAGTGGCGGCACCGGGGAGCTGTTTTTT. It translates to CSASGGTGELFF.

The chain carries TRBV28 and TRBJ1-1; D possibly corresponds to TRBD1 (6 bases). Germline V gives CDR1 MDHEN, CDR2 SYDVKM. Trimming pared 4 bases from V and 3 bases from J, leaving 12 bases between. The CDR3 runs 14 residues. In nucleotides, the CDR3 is TGTGCCAGCAGTTCCCGACAGGCGTACACTGAAGCTTTCTTT. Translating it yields CASSSRQAYTEAFF. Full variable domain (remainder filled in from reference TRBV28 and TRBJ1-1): DVKVTQSSRYLVKRTGEKVFLECVQDMDHENMFWYRQDPGLGLRLIYFSYDVKMKEKGDIPEGYSVSREKKERFSLILESASTNQTSMYLCASSSRQAYTEAFFGQGTRLTVV.

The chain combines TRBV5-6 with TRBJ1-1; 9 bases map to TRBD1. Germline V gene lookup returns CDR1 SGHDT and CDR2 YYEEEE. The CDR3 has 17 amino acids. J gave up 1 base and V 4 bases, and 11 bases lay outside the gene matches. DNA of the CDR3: TGTGCCAGCAGCGTTAACAACAGGGGGCCAAGGAACACTGAAGCTTTCTTT. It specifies CASSVNNRGPRNTEAFF.

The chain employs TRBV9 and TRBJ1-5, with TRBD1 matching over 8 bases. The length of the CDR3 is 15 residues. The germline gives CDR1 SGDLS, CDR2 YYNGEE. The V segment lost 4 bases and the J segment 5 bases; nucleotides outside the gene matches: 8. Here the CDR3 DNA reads TGTGCCAGCAGCCAGGGGGCGCAGGGGGATCAGCCCCAGCATTTT. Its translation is CASSQGAQGDQPQHF.

For the CDR3, the DNA is TGTGCCAGCAGTTACTTAGATGGAGGGTCTGAAGCTTTCTTT. It translates to CASSYLDGGSEAFF. This chain connects TRBV6-5 to TRBJ1-1; no firm D call. The CDR3 spans 14 residues. Trimming cost V 1 base and J 6 bases, with 12 bases left between them. Germline CDR1 reads MNHEY; CDR2 reads SVGAGI.

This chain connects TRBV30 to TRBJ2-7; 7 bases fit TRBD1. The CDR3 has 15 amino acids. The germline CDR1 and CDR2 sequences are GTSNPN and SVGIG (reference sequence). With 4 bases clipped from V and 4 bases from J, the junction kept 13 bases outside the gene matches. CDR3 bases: TGTGCCTGGACCCAGGACCAGGGGGAACTATACGAGCAGTACTTC. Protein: CAWTQDQGELYEQYF.

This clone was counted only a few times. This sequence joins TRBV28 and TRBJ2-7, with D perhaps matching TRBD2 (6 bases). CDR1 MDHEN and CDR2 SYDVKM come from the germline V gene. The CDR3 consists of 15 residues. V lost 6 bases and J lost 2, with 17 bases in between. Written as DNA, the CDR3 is TGTGCCAGCAGAAGCACAAGCGGAGGGGCCTACGAGCAGTACTTC. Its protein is CASRSTSGGAYEQYF.

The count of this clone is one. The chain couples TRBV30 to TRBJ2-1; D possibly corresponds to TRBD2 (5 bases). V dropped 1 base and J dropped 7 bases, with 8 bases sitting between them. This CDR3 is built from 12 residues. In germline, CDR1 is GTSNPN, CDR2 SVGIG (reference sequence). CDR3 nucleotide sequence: TGTGCCTGGAGTGAAGGCGGGAATGAGCAGTTCTTC. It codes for CAWSEGGNEQFF. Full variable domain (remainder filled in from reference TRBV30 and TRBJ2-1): SQTIHQWPATLVQPVGSPLSLECTVEGTSNPNLYWYRQAAGRGLQLLFYSVGIGQISSEVPQNLSASRPQDRQFILSSKKLLLSDSGFYLCAWSEGGNEQFFGPGTRLTVL.

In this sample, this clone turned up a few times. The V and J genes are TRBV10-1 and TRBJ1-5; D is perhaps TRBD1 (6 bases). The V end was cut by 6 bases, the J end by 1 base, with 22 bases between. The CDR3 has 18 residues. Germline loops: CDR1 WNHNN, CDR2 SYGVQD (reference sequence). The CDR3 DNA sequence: TGCGCCAGCAGGTACAGGGAGTTGGCTTCAGGGAGCAATCAGCCCCAGCATTTT. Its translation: CASRYRELASGSNQPQHF.

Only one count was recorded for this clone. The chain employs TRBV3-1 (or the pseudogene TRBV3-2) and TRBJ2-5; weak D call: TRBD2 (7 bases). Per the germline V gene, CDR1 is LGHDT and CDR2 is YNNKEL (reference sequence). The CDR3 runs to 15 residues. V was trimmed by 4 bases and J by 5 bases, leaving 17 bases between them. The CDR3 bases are TGTGCCAGCAGCCCCCGGGGGCAGGGAGGGGAGACCCAGTACTTC. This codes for CASSPRGQGGETQYF.

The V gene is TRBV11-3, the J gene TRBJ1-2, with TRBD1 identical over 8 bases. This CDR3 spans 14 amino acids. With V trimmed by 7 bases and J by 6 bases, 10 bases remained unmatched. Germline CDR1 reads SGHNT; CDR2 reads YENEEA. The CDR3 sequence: CASTLTGGGDGYTF. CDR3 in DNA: TGTGCCAGCACCCTTACAGGGGGTGGCGATGGCTACACCTTC.

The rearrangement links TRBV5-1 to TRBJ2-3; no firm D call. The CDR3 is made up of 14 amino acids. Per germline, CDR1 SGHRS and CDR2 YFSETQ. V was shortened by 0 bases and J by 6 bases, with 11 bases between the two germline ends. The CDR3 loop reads CASSLVPEVDTQYF. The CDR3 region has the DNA TGCGCCAGCAGCTTGGTCCCTGAGGTGGATACGCAGTATTTT.

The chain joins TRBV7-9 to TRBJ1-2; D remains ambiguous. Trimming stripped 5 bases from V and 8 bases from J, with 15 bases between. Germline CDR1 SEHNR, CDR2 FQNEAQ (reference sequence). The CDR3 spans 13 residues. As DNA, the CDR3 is TGTGCCAGCAGCCGGGAGGAGGTATGGGGCTACACCTTC. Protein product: CASSREEVWGYTF.

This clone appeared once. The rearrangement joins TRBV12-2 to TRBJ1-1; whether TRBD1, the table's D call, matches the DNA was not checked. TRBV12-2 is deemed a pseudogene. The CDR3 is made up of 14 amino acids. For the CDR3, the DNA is TGTGCAAGTCGCCTCAAACCAGTAAACACTGAAGCTTTCTTT. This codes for CASRLKPVNTEAFF.

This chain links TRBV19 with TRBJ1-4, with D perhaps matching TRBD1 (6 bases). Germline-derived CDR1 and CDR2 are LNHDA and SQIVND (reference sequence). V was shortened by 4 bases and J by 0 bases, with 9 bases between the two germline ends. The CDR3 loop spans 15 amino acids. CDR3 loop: CASSNRAATNEKLFF. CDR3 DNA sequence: TGTGCCAGTAGTAACAGGGCTGCAACTAATGAAAAACTGTTTTTT.

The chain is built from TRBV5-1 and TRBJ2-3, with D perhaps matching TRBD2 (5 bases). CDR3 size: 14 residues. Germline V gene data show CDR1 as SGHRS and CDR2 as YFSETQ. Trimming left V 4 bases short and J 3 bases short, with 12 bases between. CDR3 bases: TGCGCCAGCAGCCCCGGAGGCGGAACAGATACGCAGTATTTT. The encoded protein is CASSPGGGTDTQYF.

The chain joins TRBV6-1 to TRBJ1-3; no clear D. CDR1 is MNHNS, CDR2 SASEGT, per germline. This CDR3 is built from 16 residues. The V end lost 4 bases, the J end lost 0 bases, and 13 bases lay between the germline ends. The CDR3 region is CASSAIDNVSGNTIYF. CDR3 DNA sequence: TGTGCCAGCAGTGCTATAGACAATGTCTCTGGAAACACCATATATTTT.